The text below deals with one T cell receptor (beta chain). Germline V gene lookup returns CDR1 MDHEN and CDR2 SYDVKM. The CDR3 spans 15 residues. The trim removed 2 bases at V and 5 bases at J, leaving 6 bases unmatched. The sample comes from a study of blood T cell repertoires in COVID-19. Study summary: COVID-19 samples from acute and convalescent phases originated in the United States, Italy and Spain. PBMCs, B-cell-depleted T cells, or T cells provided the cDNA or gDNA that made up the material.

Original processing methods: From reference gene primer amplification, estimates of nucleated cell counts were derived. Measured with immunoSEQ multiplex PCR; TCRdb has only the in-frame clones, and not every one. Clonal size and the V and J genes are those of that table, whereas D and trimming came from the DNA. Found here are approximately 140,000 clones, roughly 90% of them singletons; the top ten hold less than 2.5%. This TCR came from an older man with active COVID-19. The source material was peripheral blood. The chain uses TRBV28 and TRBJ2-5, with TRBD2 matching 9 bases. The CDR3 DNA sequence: TGTGCCAGCAGTTTACAGGGGACTAGCCTGGAGACCCAGTACTTC. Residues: CASSLQGTSLETQYF.